This is a list of T cell receptor beta chains from one sample in a study of shared clonotypes between healthy human individuals. Sequencing was performed with immunoSEQ multiplex PCR; in TCRdb, only in-frame clones are kept and a portion is missing. The sample comprises 150,000 to 200,000 clones, 85% to 95% of which are singletons, and more than 0.065% rests with the top ten. Sequencing was performed on naive CD4+ T cells sorted from blood. These TCRs come from a woman in her 30s in good health. Each CDR3 is given with its conserved first and last residue. The order of the fields is D gene, V gene, J gene, clone size, CDR3 protein, CDR3 DNA. D genes are given only for firm matches. The size entry is marked missing in some rows and otherwise reads once, few, many or a size class.

>.|TRBV4-1|TRBJ1-5|once
CASRFIRDSNQPQHF
TGCGCCAGCAGATTTATCCGGGACAGCAATCAGCCCCAGCATTTT
>.|TRBV28|TRBJ2-5|once
CASAEVGRKETQYF
TGTGCCAGCGCGGAAGTAGGACGGAAAGAGACCCAGTACTTC
>.|TRBV27|TRBJ1-2|.
CASSLYRAGGYTF
TGTGCCAGCAGTTTGTACAGGGCCGGAGGCTACACCTTC
>.|TRBV7-9|TRBJ2-2|.
CASSYNTNTGELFF
TGTGCCAGCAGTTACAATACGAACACCGGGGAGCTGTTTTTT
>.|TRBV18|TRBJ1-1|.
CASSTRQDNTEAFF
TGTGCCAGCTCAACCCGACAAGATAACACTGAAGCTTTCTTT
>.|TRBV5-1|TRBJ2-7|.
CASSLNWVGSYEQYF
TGCGCCAGCAGCTTGAATTGGGTGGGTTCATACGAGCAGTACTTC
>.|TRBV5-1|TRBJ2-3|.
CASSPQGETDTQYF
TGCGCCAGCAGCCCCCAGGGAGAGACAGATACGCAGTATTTT
>TRBD1|TRBV15|TRBJ1-5|once
CATSRDGQGYQPQHF
TGTGCCACCAGCAGAGACGGACAGGGTTATCAGCCCCAGCATTTT
>.|TRBV19|TRBJ2-1|.
CASTPDRGANEQFF
TGTGCCAGTACCCCGGACCGAGGAGCCAATGAGCAGTTCTTC
>.|TRBV18|TRBJ2-1|.
CASSPQRKGNNEQFF
TGTGCCAGCTCACCCCAACGAAAAGGCAACAATGAGCAGTTCTTC
>.|TRBV19|TRBJ2-5|.
CASSRWQGSQETQYF
TGTGCCAGTAGTAGGTGGCAGGGGTCCCAAGAGACCCAGTACTTC
>.|TRBV9|TRBJ1-1|.
CASRPDPQVNTEAFF
TGTGCCAGCAGACCCGACCCCCAAGTGAACACTGAAGCTTTCTTT
>.|TRBV6-6|TRBJ2-5|once
CASSSRDGRQETQYF
TGTGCCAGCAGTTCCCGGGACGGACGGCAAGAGACCCAGTACTTC
>.|TRBV2|TRBJ1-5|.
CASSVVEGRQPQHF
TGTGCCAGCAGTGTTGTCGAAGGGCGCCAGCCCCAGCATTTT
>.|TRBV21-1|TRBJ2-1|.
CASSKGGQGSYNEQFF
TGTGCCAGCAGCAAAGGGGGACAGGGTTCCTACAATGAGCAGTTCTTC
>TRBD1|TRBV27|TRBJ2-7|.
CASSLSGTATYEQYF
TGTGCCAGCAGTTTATCCGGGACAGCTACCTACGAGCAGTACTTC
>TRBD2|TRBV7-8|TRBJ2-5|.
CASSSLSGGETQYF
TGTGCCAGCAGCTCCCTTAGCGGGGGAGAGACCCAGTACTTC
>.|TRBV7-9|TRBJ1-2|few
CASSLADVSGYTF
TGTGCCAGCAGCTTAGCCGACGTCTCTGGCTACACCTTC
>TRBD1|TRBV4-2|TRBJ1-5|.
CASSQDRQGIRNQPQHF
TGTGCCAGCAGCCAGGATAGACAGGGGATACGAAATCAGCCCCAGCATTTT
>TRBD1|TRBV7-9|TRBJ1-1|.
CASRRVQGAKDGAFF
TGTGCCAGCAGAAGGGTACAGGGGGCAAAAGATGGAGCTTTCTTT
>.|TRBV11-2|TRBJ1-4|.
CASSSGVTNEKLFF
TGTGCCAGCAGCTCAGGGGTAACTAATGAAAAACTGTTTTTT
>TRBD2|TRBV19|TRBJ2-1|.
CASSIVTSGTNEQFF
TGTGCCAGTAGTATAGTGACTAGCGGGACAAATGAGCAGTTCTTC
>.|TRBV13|TRBJ1-6|.
CASSQDKYNSPLHF
TGTGCCAGCAGCCAGGACAAGTATAATTCACCCCTCCACTTT
>.|TRBV18|TRBJ1-1|.
CASSPLLNTEAFF
TGTGCCAGCTCACCACTGTTAAACACTGAAGCTTTCTTT
>.|TRBV6-5|TRBJ1-2|.
CASSPDRVGYTF
TGTGCCAGCAGCCCAGACCGGGTCGGCTACACCTTC
>.|TRBV12-5|TRBJ1-2|.
CASGLGLSGYGYTF
TGTGCTAGTGGTTTGGGCCTAAGCGGATATGGCTACACCTTC
>.|TRBV18|TRBJ1-1|.
CASSPERANTEAFF
TGTGCCAGCTCACCAGAGAGGGCGAACACTGAAGCTTTCTTT
>.|TRBV7-2|TRBJ1-1|.
CASSLSRGGSTEAFF
TGTGCCAGCAGCTTATCCCGCGGGGGAAGCACTGAAGCTTTCTTT
>.|TRBV28|TRBJ1-5|.
CASSHGNVPSQPQHF
TGTGCCAGCAGTCATGGAAATGTCCCTTCTCAGCCCCAGCATTTT
>.|TRBV19|TRBJ2-7|.
CASSMVGAHEQYF
TGTGCCAGTAGTATGGTTGGGGCCCACGAGCAGTACTTC
>.|TRBV11-2|TRBJ2-4|.
CASSPQINKNIQYF
TGTGCCAGCAGCCCCCAGATTAACAAAAACATTCAGTACTTC
>.|TRBV28|TRBJ2-7|.
CASSSGRSYEQYF
TGTGCCAGCAGTTCCGGACGGAGCTACGAGCAGTACTTC
>TRBD2|TRBV5-1|TRBJ2-7|.
CASSSTSLSYEQYF
TGCGCCAGCAGCTCGACTAGCCTATCCTACGAGCAGTACTTC
>.|TRBV11-3|TRBJ2-6|.
CASSQETIRQSRANVLTF
TGTGCCAGCAGCCAAGAGACGATTCGACAAAGTCGGGCCAACGTCCTGACTTTC
>.|TRBV10-3|TRBJ2-7|.
CAIKTANYEQYF
TGTGCCATCAAGACAGCGAACTACGAGCAGTACTTC
>.|TRBV14|TRBJ1-2|.
CASSQVRSGRTYGYTF
TGTGCCAGCAGCCAAGTTAGGTCCGGCAGAACCTATGGCTACACCTTC
>TRBD1|TRBV27|TRBJ1-5|.
CASSPTGGAAQPQHF
TGTGCCAGCAGTCCCACAGGGGGCGCAGCCCAGCCCCAGCATTTT
>TRBD1|TRBV6-1|TRBJ2-7|.
CASSRNRDRAYEQYF
TGTGCCAGCAGTAGAAACCGGGACAGGGCCTACGAGCAGTACTTC
>TRBD1|TRBV11-2|TRBJ2-5|.
CASSLIKGAHEQYF
TGTGCCAGCAGCTTGATAAAGGGGGCGCATGAGCAGTACTTC
>.|TRBV7-6|TRBJ2-7|.
CASSPRWGAEEQYF
TGTGCCAGCAGCCCCCGGTGGGGGGCAGAGGAGCAGTACTTC
>.|TRBV18|TRBJ1-4|.
CASSPNRATNEKLFF
TGTGCCAGCTCACCTAACAGGGCAACTAATGAAAAACTGTTTTTT
>.|TRBV7-2|TRBJ1-2|.
CAGSLGGAYGYTF
TGTGCCGGCAGCTTAGGCGGAGCCTATGGCTACACCTTC
>TRBD2|TRBV6-5|TRBJ2-7|.
CASSYRSRGNSYEQYF
TGTGCCAGCAGTTATCGCTCGCGGGGGAACTCCTACGAGCAGTACTTC
>TRBD1|TRBV7-3|TRBJ2-7|.
CASSSGQGSYEQYF
TGTGCCAGCAGCTCAGGACAGGGGAGCTACGAGCAGTACTTC
>TRBD2|TRBV7-6|TRBJ2-7|.
CASSLAGGSNVGYEQYF
TGTGCCAGCAGCTTAGCGGGCGGGAGTAATGTAGGATACGAGCAGTACTTC
>.|TRBV10-2|TRBJ2-7|.
CASSDVAQRRTYEQYF
TGCGCCAGCAGTGACGTTGCACAGCGCCGAACCTACGAGCAGTACTTC
>TRBD1|TRBV5-6|TRBJ2-7|.
CASSLGGQYYEQYF
TGTGCCAGCAGCTTGGGGGGACAGTACTACGAGCAGTACTTC
>.|TRBV4-1|TRBJ2-1|.
CASSLDLYNEQFF
TGCGCCAGCAGCCTGGACCTTTACAATGAGCAGTTCTTC
>TRBD1|TRBV28|TRBJ1-4|.
CASNSDRGLLQTNEKLFF
TGTGCCAGCAATTCCGACAGGGGGCTTTTACAAACTAATGAAAAACTGTTTTTT
>TRBD2|TRBV4-1|TRBJ2-3|.
CASSPGASGRSDTQYF
TGCGCCAGCAGCCCAGGGGCTAGCGGGAGGTCAGATACGCAGTATTTT
>.|TRBV10-3|TRBJ2-7|once
CAISEIQASYEQYF
TGTGCCATCAGTGAGATACAGGCCTCCTACGAGCAGTACTTC
>.|TRBV9|TRBJ2-3|.
CASSVVGTADRWGTDTQYF
TGTGCCAGCAGCGTAGTGGGCACCGCCGACAGGTGGGGGACAGATACGCAGTATTTT
>.|TRBV27|TRBJ2-7|.
CASSLGPQWNYEQYF
TGTGCCAGCAGTTTGGGACCACAATGGAACTACGAGCAGTACTTC
>.|TRBV5-1|TRBJ2-1|.
CASSLRENEQFF
TGCGCCAGCAGCCTCAGGGAAAATGAGCAGTTCTTC
>.|TRBV13|TRBJ2-7|.
CASSARGEQYF
TGTGCCAGCAGCGCCAGGGGCGAGCAGTACTTC
>.|TRBV29-1|TRBJ2-7|once
CSVKHTGSYEQYF
TGCAGCGTCAAACACACAGGTTCCTACGAGCAGTACTTC
>TRBD1|TRBV11-2|TRBJ2-5|.
CASSLLRTGQETQYF
TGTGCCAGCAGCTTACTTCGGACAGGCCAAGAGACCCAGTACTTC
>.|TRBV27|TRBJ1-5|.
CASSSGIWSNQPQHF
TGTGCCAGCAGTTCAGGAATCTGGAGCAATCAGCCCCAGCATTTT
>.|TRBV19|TRBJ2-7|.
CASSIAPFYEQYF
TGTGCCAGTAGTATAGCACCTTTTTACGAGCAGTACTTC
>.|TRBV4-1|TRBJ2-7|.
CASSQSVRDPYYEQYF
TGCGCCAGCAGCCAAAGCGTCCGGGACCCTTACTACGAGCAGTACTTC